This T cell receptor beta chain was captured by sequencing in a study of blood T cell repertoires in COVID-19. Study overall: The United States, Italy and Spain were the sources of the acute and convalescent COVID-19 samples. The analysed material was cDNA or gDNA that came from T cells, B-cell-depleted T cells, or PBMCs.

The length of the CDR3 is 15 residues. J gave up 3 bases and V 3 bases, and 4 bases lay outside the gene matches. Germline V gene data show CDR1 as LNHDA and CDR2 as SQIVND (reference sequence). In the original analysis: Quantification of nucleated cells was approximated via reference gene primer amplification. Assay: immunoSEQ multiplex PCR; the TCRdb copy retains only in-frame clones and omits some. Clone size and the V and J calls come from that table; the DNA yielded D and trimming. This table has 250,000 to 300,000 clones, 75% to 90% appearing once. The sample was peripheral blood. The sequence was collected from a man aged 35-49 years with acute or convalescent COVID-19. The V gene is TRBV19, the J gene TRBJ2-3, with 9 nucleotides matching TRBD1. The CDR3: CASSIGTGPTDTQYF. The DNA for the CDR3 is TGTGCCAGTAGTATCGGGACAGGGCCTACAGATACGCAGTATTTT.